One sample yielded the 24 T cell receptor beta chains listed below, sequenced in a study of a mutant IDH1 vaccine in newly diagnosed glioma. Specified time point: week 23, last vaccination. One vaccine dose held 300 ug of mutant IDH1 20-mer peptide and came with topical imiquimod. Measured with immunoSEQ multiplex PCR; TCRdb has only the in-frame clones, and not every one. The sample lists 60,000 to 85,000 clones; around 85% were seen once. These receptors have no identified antigens. The starting material was PBMCs, obtained from a glioma patient whose treatment included an IDH1 peptide vaccine. The receptor set was obtained from a woman in her forties or fifties with glioma.

This chain links TRBV27 with TRBJ1-5; a weak D match, TRBD1 (6 bases). The V gene lost 4 bases and the J gene lost 4 bases, with 8 bases spanning the gap. The germline V gene has CDR1 MNHEY and CDR2 SMNVEV (reference sequence). This CDR3 comprises 13 residues. The CDR3 DNA reads as TGTGCCAGCAGTTACAGGGAAAATCAGCCCCAGCATTTT. Translated, it gives CASSYRENQPQHF.

CDR3 in amino acids: CASSTTGINEQYF. The CDR3 DNA reads TGTGCCAGCAGCACAACAGGGATTAACGAGCAGTACTTC. This chain connects TRBV7-2 to TRBJ2-7; weak D call: TRBD1 (6 bases). In germline, CDR1 is SGHTA, CDR2 FQGNSA. The CDR3 contains 13 residues. The V and J ends lost 5 bases and 5 bases respectively, with 13 bases between them.

This clone was seen once. V is TRBV27 and J is TRBJ2-3; 9 nucleotides line up with TRBD2. The CDR3 totals 16 residues. Trimming removed 3 bases from V and 1 base from J; junction bases left unmatched: 5. The germline V gene has CDR1 MNHEY and CDR2 SMNVEV (reference sequence). The CDR3 loop is CASSFGTSIGTDTQYF. CDR3 nucleotide sequence: TGTGCCAGCAGTTTCGGGACTAGCATAGGCACAGATACGCAGTATTTT.

CDR3 coding DNA: TGTGCCAGTGAGGACAGGTCTAGCAATCAGCCCCAGCATTTT. It is translated as CASEDRSSNQPQHF. The gene calls are TRBV19 and TRBJ1-5; 7 nucleotides agree with TRBD1. Germline CDR1 and CDR2: LNHDA and SQIVND (reference sequence). The length of the CDR3 is 14 residues. Trimming cost V 8 bases and J 0 bases; bases outside gene matches: 4.

The chain combines TRBV4-1 with TRBJ2-3; no definite D call. The CDR3 contains 17 residues. Germline V lookup: CDR1 MGHRA, CDR2 YSYEKL. The ends were cut back, 3 bases at V and 0 bases at J, with 16 bases in the middle. The CDR3 loop is CASSHPAAGGSTDTQYF. The CDR3 DNA sequence: TGCGCCAGCAGCCACCCCGCCGCCGGCGGCAGCACAGATACGCAGTATTTT.

V is TRBV7-9 and J is TRBJ1-6; TRBD1 aligns across 9 bases. The trim removed 5 bases at V and 7 bases at J, leaving 9 bases unmatched. The CDR3 is 16 amino acids. The germline CDR1 and CDR2 sequences are SEHNR and FQNEAQ (reference sequence). This chain's CDR3 is CASSPPRTGANSPLHF. CDR3 bases: TGTGCCAGCAGCCCTCCTCGGACAGGGGCGAATTCACCCCTCCACTTT.

V gene TRBV19 combines with J gene TRBJ2-5; a weak D match, TRBD1 (7 bases). Trimming removed 3 bases at V and 4 bases at J, with 12 bases between. CDR3 size: 14 residues. Germline CDR1 LNHDA, CDR2 SQIVND (reference sequence). CDR3 protein: CASSIRQGGETQYF. The DNA for the CDR3 is TGTGCCAGTAGTATCAGACAGGGAGGAGAGACCCAGTACTTC.

This sequence joins TRBV27 and TRBJ1-2; TRBD1 matches 12 bases. The CDR3 has 17 residues. Germline values: CDR1 MNHEY, CDR2 SMNVEV (reference sequence). V was pared by 2 bases and J by 8 bases, with 12 bases of the junction left unmatched. DNA for the CDR3: TGTGCCAGCAGTTTAGGCCCTGGGACAGGGGGCAGGTGGGGCTACACCTTC. It translates to CASSLGPGTGGRWGYTF.

In this sample, this clone turned up once. The V gene is TRBV7-2, the J gene TRBJ2-5; no clear D. The germline gives CDR1 SGHTA, CDR2 FQGNSA. Trimming shortened V by 4 bases and J by 5 bases, and 11 bases separated the two germline ends. The CDR3 has 13 residues. DNA for the CDR3: TGTGCCAGCAGCTCTCGTCCGGGCGAGACCCAGTACTTC. It specifies CASSSRPGETQYF.

A single count supports this clone. The rearrangement links TRBV7-9 to TRBJ2-2; 11 bases agree with TRBD2. CDR1 is SEHNR and CDR2 is FQNEAQ in the germline V gene (reference sequence). J lost 1 base, V lost 3 bases, and 1 base had no gene match. The CDR3 totals 16 residues. CDR3 sequence reads: CASSFGTSGNTGELFF. CDR3 DNA sequence: TGTGCCAGCAGCTTCGGGACTAGCGGGAACACCGGGGAGCTGTTTTTT.

The chain recombines TRBV5-6 with TRBJ2-5; 10 bases are a match to TRBD2. The DNA end favors TRBJ2-7, so the J call may be wrong. Germline assignment: CDR1 SGHDT and CDR2 YYEEEE. This CDR3 region has 17 residues. As DNA, the CDR3 is TGTGCCAGCAGCTTAGTCGCTAGCGGGAGTGCGGGACGCGAGCAGTACTTC. Residues: CASSLVASGSAGREQYF.

This clone has only a few counts. The V gene is TRBV21-1, the J gene TRBJ2-7; no check of the table's D call, TRBD1, against the DNA was made. TRBV21-1 is a listed pseudogene. The CDR3 sequence is 16 residues long. As DNA, the CDR3 is TGTGCCAGCAGCAAAGGTAAAGGGGGCGCAGGATACGAGCAGTACTTC. Translating it yields CASSKGKGGAGYEQYF.

The chain has TRBV7-3 and TRBJ2-3; 9 bases are a match to TRBD2. In germline, CDR1 is SGHTA, CDR2 FQGTGA. The CDR3 extends over 15 amino acids. Trimming at V came to 5 bases and at J to 3 bases, leaving 6 bases not matched to a gene. CDR3 region: CASSLAGYSTDTQYF. CDR3 nucleotides: TGTGCCAGCAGCCTAGCGGGATACAGTACAGATACGCAGTATTTT. The full variable domain, rest sourced from reference TRBV7-3 and TRBJ2-3, is GAGVSQTPSNKVTEKGKYVELRCDPISGHTALYWYRQSLGQGPEFLIYFQGTGAADDSGLPNDRFFAVRPEGSVSTLKIQRTERGDSAVYLCASSLAGYSTDTQYFGPGTRLTVL.

V and J are TRBV30 and TRBJ2-7; tentative D call: TRBD2 (6 bases). This CDR3 has 14 amino acids. Looked up from germline, CDR1 is GTSNPN and CDR2 is SVGIG (reference sequence). V lost 0 bases, J lost 6 bases, and 15 bases lay in between. This CDR3 is CAWSVQRGLAEQYF. Here the CDR3 DNA reads TGTGCCTGGAGTGTACAGAGGGGACTCGCCGAGCAGTACTTC.

The chain recombines TRBV6-1 with TRBJ2-5; tentatively, D is TRBD1 (6 bases). The J call may be incorrect, as the DNA end agrees better with TRBJ2-7. This CDR3 has 15 amino acids. The germline CDR1 and CDR2 sequences are MNHNS and SASEGT. This CDR3 reads CASSEFGQSHYEQYF. The CDR3 DNA follows: TGTGCCAGCAGTGAGTTTGGACAGTCACACTACGAGCAGTACTTC.

This clone has a single count. This sequence joins TRBV7-9 and TRBJ2-7, with 9 bases aligning to TRBD1. Germline CDR1 reads SEHNR; CDR2 reads FQNEAQ (reference sequence). The CDR3 has 14 amino acids. Trimming removed 5 bases from V and 5 bases from J; junction bases left unmatched: 7. The CDR3 sequence is CASSGSTGGNEQYF. The CDR3 DNA is TGTGCCAGCAGCGGAAGCACAGGGGGCAACGAGCAGTACTTC.

This clone has a handful of counts. This chain links TRBV9 with TRBJ2-1; D could derive from TRBD1 or TRBD2 (5 bases each). CDR3 length equals 12 residues. Germline V gene data show CDR1 as SGDLS and CDR2 as YYNGEE. With 3 bases removed from V and 15 bases from J, the gap between germline ends came to 16 bases. This CDR3 reads CASSAEWGTRFF. DNA for the CDR3: TGTGCCAGCAGCGCTGAATGGGGGACCCGGTTCTTC.

The chain has TRBV10-3 and TRBJ2-3; D gene uncertain. The CDR3 totals 16 residues. V was cut by 4 bases and J by 3 bases, with 17 bases left in between. Germline CDR1 and CDR2: ENHRY and SYGVKD. The CDR3 DNA is TGTGCCATCAGTGTTAACCCCCCCGGTCAGACAGATACGCAGTATTTT. This gives the protein CAISVNPPGQTDTQYF.

The chain couples TRBV5-5 to TRBJ2-6; either TRBD1 or TRBD2 may fit D (5 bases each). The CDR3 is made up of 18 amino acids. CDR1 and CDR2 from the germline V gene are SGHKS and YYEKEE (reference sequence). V was cut by 1 base and J by 1 base, with 15 bases left in between. CDR3 region: CASSLSPGTASGANVLTF. Here the CDR3 DNA reads TGTGCCAGCAGCTTGAGCCCGGGGACCGCATCTGGGGCCAACGTCCTGACTTTC.

This clone was seen just once. The V and J genes are TRBV6-5 and TRBJ1-5, with a possible D match to TRBD1 (5 bases). The germline gives CDR1 MNHEY, CDR2 SVGAGI. This CDR3 spans 14 amino acids. V shed 0 bases and J shed 7 bases, with 10 bases lying between them. The CDR3 DNA is TGTGCCAGCAGTTACTCGAGGCAGGGACAGCCCCAGCATTTT. It specifies CASSYSRQGQPQHF.

This clone was seen only once. V usage is TRBV27 and J usage is TRBJ2-1; tentative D call: TRBD2 (5 bases). Germline CDR1 reads MNHEY; CDR2 reads SMNVEV (reference sequence). This CDR3 spans 15 amino acids. The V end was cut by 2 bases, the J end by 9 bases, with 17 bases between. The CDR3 is CASSLRLAPVAEQFF. CDR3 in DNA: TGTGCCAGCAGTTTACGGTTAGCGCCCGTCGCTGAGCAGTTCTTC.

The V and J genes are TRBV29-1 and TRBJ2-1, with TRBD2 matching over 11 bases. This CDR3 contains 16 residues. Germline CDR1 and CDR2: SQVTM and ANQGSEA. With 1 base clipped from V and 9 bases from J, the junction kept 11 bases outside the gene matches. The CDR3 here is CSVEGAPTSGNGEQFF. The DNA of the CDR3 is TGCAGCGTTGAAGGGGCCCCGACTAGCGGGAACGGTGAGCAGTTCTTC.

The chain uses TRBV5-4 and TRBJ1-2, with 8 positions matching TRBD1. Germline CDR1 is SGHNT and CDR2 is YYREEE (reference sequence). The CDR3 totals 16 residues. J gave up 6 bases and V 3 bases, and 13 bases lay outside the gene matches. CDR3 protein: CASSWAHGQGENGYTF. The DNA for the CDR3 is TGTGCCAGCAGCTGGGCGCACGGACAGGGAGAAAATGGCTACACCTTC.

This chain joins TRBV7-9 and TRBJ2-7, with 7 bases lining up with TRBD2. V was clipped by 2 bases and J by 2 bases; unmatched bases: 6. CDR1 SEHNR and CDR2 FQNEAQ come from the germline V gene (reference sequence). The CDR3 runs to 15 residues. The CDR3 sequence: CASSLKRENPYEQYF. CDR3 bases: TGTGCCAGCAGCTTAAAGCGGGAAAACCCCTACGAGCAGTACTTC. The full variable domain, with the rest looked up from reference TRBV7-9 and TRBJ2-7, is DTGVSQNPRHKITKRGQNVTFRCDPISEHNRLYWYRQTLGQGPEFLTYFQNEAQLEKSRLLSDRFSAERPKGSFSTLEIQRTEQGDSAMYLCASSLKRENPYEQYFGPGTRLTVT.